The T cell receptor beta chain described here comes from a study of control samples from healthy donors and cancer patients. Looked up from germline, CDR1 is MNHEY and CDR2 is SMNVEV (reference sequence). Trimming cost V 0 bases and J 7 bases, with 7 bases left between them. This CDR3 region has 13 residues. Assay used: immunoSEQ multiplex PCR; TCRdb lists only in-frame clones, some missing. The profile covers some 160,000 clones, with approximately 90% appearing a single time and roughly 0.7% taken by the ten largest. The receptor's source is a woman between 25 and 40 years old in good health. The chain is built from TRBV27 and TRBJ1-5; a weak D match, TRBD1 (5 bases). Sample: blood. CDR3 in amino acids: CASSLSRDQPQHF. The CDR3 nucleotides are TGTGCCAGCAGTTTATCCAGGGACCAGCCCCAGCATTTT.